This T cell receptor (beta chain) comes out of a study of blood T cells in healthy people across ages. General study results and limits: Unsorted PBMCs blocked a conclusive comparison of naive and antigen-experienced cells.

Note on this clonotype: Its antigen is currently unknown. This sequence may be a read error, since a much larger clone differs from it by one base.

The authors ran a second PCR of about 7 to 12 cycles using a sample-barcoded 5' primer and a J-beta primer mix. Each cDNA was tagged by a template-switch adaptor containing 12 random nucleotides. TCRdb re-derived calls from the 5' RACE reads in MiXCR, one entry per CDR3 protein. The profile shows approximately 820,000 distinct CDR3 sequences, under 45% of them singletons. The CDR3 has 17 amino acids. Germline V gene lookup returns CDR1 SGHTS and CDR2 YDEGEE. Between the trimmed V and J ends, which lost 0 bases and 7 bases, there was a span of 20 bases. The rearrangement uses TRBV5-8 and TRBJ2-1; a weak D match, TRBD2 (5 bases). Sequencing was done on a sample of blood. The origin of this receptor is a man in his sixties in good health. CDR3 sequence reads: CASSLERGIRSNNEQFF. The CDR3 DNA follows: TGTGCCAGCAGCTTGGAACGGGGAATCCGGTCGAATAATGAGCAGTTCTTC. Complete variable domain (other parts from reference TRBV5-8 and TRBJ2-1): EAGVTQSPTHLIKTRGQQATLRCSPISGHTSVYWYQQALGLGLQFLLWYDEGEERNRGNFPPRFSGRQFPNYSSELNVNALELEDSALYLCASSLERGIRSNNEQFFGPGTRLTVL.